A selection of T cell receptor beta chains follows, all from one sample in a study of radiotherapy plus CTLA-4 blockade in lung cancer. Only in-frame clones appear in the TCRdb table, and some are missing; sequencing was by immunoSEQ multiplex PCR. The sample records 60,000 to 65,000 clones, 70% to 80% being singletons. Source: peripheral blood, taken from a patient treated with radiotherapy plus ipilimumab. The receptors come from a human donor with non-small cell lung cancer who had a complete response to radiotherapy plus ipilimumab. The CDR3 runs from the conserved cysteine through the conserved F or W. D genes are given only for firm matches. Clone size is given for some rows only: seen once, a few or many times, or a class if the clone is expanded.

v_call: TRBV18
d_call: TRBD1
clone_size: NA
j_call: TRBJ2-6
cdr3_aa: CASSPNQGTGGFGANVLTF
cdr3_nt: TGTGCCAGCTCACCAAATCAAGGGACAGGGGGGTTTGGGGCCAACGTCCTGACTTTC

v_call: TRBV6-1
d_call: NA
clone_size: NA
j_call: TRBJ1-3
cdr3_aa: CASRAGNTIYF
cdr3_nt: TGTGCCAGCAGGGCCGGAAACACCATATATTTT

v_call: TRBV6-5
d_call: TRBD2
clone_size: few
j_call: TRBJ2-7
cdr3_aa: CASSYARGYTYEQYF
cdr3_nt: TGTGCCAGCAGTTACGCGCGGGGGTATACCTACGAGCAGTACTTC

v_call: TRBV9
d_call: NA
clone_size: NA
j_call: TRBJ2-2
cdr3_aa: CASSPALTGFGTGELFF
cdr3_nt: TGTGCCAGCAGCCCCGCCCTGACAGGATTTGGCACCGGGGAGCTGTTTTTT

v_call: TRBV21-1
d_call: NA
clone_size: NA
j_call: TRBJ1-1
cdr3_aa: CASSRGEAGNTEAFF
cdr3_nt: TGTGCCAGCAGCAGAGGGGAGGCCGGGAACACTGAAGCTTTCTTT

v_call: TRBV4-3
d_call: NA
clone_size: NA
j_call: TRBJ1-2
cdr3_aa: CASSQGENYGYTF
cdr3_nt: TGCGCCAGCAGCCAAGGTGAGAACTATGGCTACACCTTC

v_call: TRBV5-1
d_call: NA
clone_size: once
j_call: TRBJ2-3
cdr3_aa: CASSPTRETDTQYF
cdr3_nt: TGCGCCAGCAGCCCTACCCGAGAAACAGATACGCAGTATTTT

v_call: TRBV25-1
d_call: TRBD1
clone_size: NA
j_call: TRBJ1-1
cdr3_aa: CASRGSQGAGTEAFF
cdr3_nt: TGTGCCAGCAGAGGTTCACAGGGGGCGGGCACTGAAGCTTTCTTT

v_call: TRBV5-4
d_call: NA
clone_size: few
j_call: TRBJ1-3
cdr3_aa: CASSFTGSGNTIYF
cdr3_nt: TGTGCCAGCAGCTTCACGGGTTCAGGAAACACCATATATTTT

v_call: TRBV5-4
d_call: NA
clone_size: NA
j_call: TRBJ1-2
cdr3_aa: CASRKDSSYGYTF
cdr3_nt: TGTGCCAGCAGGAAGGACAGCTCCTATGGCTACACCTTC

v_call: TRBV7-9
d_call: NA
clone_size: few
j_call: TRBJ2-7
cdr3_aa: CASRTAEDEQYF
cdr3_nt: TGTGCCAGCAGAACTGCGGAGGACGAGCAGTACTTC

v_call: TRBV7-2
d_call: NA
clone_size: NA
j_call: TRBJ1-1
cdr3_aa: CASSLAGRAQAFF
cdr3_nt: TGTGCCAGCAGCTTAGCGGGGAGGGCTCAGGCTTTCTTT

v_call: TRBV25-1
d_call: TRBD2
clone_size: once
j_call: TRBJ2-4
cdr3_aa: CASSETTPGTSGNIQYF
cdr3_nt: TGTGCCAGCAGTGAAACCACCCCCGGGACTAGTGGAAACATTCAGTACTTC

v_call: TRBV23-1
d_call: TRBD2
clone_size: NA
j_call: TRBJ2-2
cdr3_aa: CASSQSREEAGFTGELFF
cdr3_nt: TGCGCCAGCAGTCAATCCCGGGAGGAGGCGGGATTCACCGGGGAGCTGTTTTTT